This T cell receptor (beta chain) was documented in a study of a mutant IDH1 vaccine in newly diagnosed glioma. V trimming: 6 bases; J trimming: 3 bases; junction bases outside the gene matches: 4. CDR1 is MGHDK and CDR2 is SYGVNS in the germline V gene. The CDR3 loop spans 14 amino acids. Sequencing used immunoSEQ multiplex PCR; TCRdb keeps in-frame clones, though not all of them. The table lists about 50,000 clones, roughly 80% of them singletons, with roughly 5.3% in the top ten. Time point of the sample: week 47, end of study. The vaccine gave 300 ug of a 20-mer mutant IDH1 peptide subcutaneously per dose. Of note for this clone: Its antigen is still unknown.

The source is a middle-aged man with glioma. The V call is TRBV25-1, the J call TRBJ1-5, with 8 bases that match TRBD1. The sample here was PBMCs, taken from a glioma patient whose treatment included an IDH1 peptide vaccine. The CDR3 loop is CASRGQGSNQPQHF. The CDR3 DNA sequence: TGTGCCAGCAGAGGACAGGGTTCCAATCAGCCCCAGCATTTT.